The source of this T cell receptor (beta chain) is a study of shared clonotypes between healthy human individuals. Method: immunoSEQ multiplex PCR; TCRdb's copy keeps in-frame clones and lacks some. Among under 650,000 clones listed, roughly 95% were seen once. Germline CDR1 and CDR2: MGHRA and YSYEKL. Trimming took 1 base from V and 6 from J, leaving 7 bases between them. CDR3 length: 13 residues. This clonotype was sampled from a woman aged 25 to 45 in good health. This rearrangement joins TRBV4-1 to TRBJ1-5, with D unclear. Sample: naive CD4+ T cells sorted from blood. Subset meaning: CD45RA+ positively selected. CDR3 protein: CASSQVGSQPQHF. The CDR3 nucleotides are TGCGCCAGCAGCCAAGTAGGCAGTCAGCCCCAGCATTTT.